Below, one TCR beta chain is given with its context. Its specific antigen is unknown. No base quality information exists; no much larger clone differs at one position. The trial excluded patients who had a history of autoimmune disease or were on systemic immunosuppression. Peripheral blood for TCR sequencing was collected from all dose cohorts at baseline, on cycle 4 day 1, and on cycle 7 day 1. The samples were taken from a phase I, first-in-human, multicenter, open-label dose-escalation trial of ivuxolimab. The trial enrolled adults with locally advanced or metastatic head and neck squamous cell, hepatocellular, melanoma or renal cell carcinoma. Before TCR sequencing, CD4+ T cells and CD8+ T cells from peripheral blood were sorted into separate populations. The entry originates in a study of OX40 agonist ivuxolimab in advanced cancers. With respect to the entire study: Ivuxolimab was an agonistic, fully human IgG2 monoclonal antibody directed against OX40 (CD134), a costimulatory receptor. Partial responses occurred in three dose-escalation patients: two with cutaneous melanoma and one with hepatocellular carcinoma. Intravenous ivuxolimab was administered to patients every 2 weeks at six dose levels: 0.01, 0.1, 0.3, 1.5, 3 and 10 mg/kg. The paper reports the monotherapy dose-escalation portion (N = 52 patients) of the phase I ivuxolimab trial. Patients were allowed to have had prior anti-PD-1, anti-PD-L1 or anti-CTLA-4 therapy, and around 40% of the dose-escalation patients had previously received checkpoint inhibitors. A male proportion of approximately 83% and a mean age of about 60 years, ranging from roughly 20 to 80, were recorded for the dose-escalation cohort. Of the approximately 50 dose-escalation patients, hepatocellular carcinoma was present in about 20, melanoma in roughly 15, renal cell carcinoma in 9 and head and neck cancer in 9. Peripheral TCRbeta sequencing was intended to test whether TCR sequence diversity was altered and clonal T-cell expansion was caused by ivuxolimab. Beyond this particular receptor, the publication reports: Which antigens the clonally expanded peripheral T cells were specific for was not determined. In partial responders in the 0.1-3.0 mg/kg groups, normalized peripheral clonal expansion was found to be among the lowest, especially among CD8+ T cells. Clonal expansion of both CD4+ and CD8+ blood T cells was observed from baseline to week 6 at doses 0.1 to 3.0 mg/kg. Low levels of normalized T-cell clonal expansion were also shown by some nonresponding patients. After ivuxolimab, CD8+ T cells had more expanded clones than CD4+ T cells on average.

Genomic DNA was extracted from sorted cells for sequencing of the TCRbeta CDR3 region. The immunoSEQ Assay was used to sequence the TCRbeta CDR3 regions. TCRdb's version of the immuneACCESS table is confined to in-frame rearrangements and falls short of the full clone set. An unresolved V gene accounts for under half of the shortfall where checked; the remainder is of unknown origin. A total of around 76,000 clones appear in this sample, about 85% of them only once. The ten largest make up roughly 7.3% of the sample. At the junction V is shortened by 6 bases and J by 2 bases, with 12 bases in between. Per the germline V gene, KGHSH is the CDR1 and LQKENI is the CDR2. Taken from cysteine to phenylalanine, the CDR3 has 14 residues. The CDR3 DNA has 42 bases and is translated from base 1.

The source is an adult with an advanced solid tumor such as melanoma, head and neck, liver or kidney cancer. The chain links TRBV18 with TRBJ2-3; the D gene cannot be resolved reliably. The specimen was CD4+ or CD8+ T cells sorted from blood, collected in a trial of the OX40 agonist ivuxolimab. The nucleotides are TGTGCCAGCTCGCCGACTTTTTCCACAGATACGCAGTATTTT. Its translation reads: CASSPTFSTDTQYF.